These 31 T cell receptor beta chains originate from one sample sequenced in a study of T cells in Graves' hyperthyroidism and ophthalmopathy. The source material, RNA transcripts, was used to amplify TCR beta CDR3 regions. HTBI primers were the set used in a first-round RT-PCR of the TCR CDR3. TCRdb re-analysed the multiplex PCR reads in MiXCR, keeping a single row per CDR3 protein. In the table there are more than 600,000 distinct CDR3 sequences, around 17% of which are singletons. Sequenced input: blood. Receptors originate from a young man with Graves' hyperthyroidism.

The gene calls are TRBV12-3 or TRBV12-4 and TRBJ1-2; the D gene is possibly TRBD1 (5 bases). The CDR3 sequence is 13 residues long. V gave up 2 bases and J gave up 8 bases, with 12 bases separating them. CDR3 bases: TGTGCCAGCAGTTTACCGGGGAGGGACGGCTACACCTTC. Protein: CASSLPGRDGYTF.

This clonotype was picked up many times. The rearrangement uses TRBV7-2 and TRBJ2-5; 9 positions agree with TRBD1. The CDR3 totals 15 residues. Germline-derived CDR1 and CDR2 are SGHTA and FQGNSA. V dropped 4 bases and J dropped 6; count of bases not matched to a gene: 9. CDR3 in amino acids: CASSYRTGGIKTQYF. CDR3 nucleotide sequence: TGTGCCAGCAGCTATAGAACAGGGGGCATCAAGACCCAGTACTTC.

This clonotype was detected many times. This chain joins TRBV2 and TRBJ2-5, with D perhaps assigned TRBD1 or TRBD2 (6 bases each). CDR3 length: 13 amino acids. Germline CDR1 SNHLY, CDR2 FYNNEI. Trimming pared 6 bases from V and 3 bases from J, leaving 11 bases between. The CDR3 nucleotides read TGTGCCAGCAGATCGGGGGCAAAAGAGACCCAGTACTTC. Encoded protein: CASRSGAKETQYF.

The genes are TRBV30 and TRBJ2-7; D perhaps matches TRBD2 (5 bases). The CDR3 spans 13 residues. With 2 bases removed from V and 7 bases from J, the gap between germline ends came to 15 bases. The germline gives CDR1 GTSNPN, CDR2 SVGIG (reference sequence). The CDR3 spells CAWSRVGGLEQYF. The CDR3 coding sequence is TGTGCCTGGAGTCGAGTTGGAGGTTTGGAGCAGTACTTC.

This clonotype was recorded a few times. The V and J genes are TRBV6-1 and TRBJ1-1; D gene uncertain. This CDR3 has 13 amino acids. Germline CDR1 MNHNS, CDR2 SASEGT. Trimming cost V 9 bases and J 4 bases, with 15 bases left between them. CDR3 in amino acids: CASFRNFGTEAFF. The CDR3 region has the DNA TGTGCCAGTTTCAGAAATTTTGGCACTGAAGCTTTCTTT.

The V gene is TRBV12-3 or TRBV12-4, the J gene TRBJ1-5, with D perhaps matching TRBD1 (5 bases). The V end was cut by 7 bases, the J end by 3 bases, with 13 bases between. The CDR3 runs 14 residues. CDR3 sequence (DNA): TGTGCCAGCACTTGGCAGGGCTACAATCAGCCCCAGCATTTT. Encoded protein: CASTWQGYNQPQHF.

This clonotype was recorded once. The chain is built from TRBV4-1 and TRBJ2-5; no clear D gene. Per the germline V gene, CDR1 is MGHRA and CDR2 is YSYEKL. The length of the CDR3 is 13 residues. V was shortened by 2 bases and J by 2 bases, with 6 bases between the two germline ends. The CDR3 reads CASSQLGQETQYF. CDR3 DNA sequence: TGCGCCAGCAGCCAATTAGGGCAAGAGACCCAGTACTTC.

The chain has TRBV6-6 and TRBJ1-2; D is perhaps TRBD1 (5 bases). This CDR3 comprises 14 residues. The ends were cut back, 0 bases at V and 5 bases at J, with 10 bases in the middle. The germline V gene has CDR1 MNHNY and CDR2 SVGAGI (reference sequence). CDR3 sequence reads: CASSYSAGRYGYTF. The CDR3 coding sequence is TGTGCCAGCAGTTACTCTGCAGGGCGGTATGGCTACACCTTC.

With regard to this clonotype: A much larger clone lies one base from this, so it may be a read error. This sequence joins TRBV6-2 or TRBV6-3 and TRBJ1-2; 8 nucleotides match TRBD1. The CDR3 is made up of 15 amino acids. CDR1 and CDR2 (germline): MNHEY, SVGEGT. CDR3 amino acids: CASSPRGLLDYGCTF. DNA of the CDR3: TGTGCCAGCAGTCCCAGGGGGCTCCTTGACTATGGCTGCACCTTC.

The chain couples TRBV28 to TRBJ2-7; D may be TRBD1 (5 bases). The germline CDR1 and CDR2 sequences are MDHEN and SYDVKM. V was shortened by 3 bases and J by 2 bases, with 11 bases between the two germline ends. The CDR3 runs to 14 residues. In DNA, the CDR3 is TGTGCCAGCAGTTTCGCGCAGGGTCCCTACGAGCAGTACTTC. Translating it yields CASSFAQGPYEQYF.

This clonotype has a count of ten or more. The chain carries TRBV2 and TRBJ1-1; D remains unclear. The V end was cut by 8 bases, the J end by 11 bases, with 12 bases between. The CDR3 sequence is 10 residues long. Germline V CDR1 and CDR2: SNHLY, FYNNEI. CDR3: CASVFLGAFF. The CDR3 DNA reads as TGTGCCAGCGTGTTCTTGGGGGCTTTCTTT.

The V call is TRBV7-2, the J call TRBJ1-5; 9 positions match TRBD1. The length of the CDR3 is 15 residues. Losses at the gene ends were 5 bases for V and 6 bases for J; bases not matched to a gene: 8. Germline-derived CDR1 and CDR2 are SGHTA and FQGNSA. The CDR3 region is CASSQPGQGFQPQHF. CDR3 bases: TGTGCCAGCAGCCAACCGGGACAGGGTTTTCAGCCCCAGCATTTT.

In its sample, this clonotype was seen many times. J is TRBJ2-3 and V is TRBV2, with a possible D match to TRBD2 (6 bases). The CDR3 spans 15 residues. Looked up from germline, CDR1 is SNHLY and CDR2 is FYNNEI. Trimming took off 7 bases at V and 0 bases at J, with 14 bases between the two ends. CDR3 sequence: CASTMGLYSTDTQYF. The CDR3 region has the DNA TGTGCCAGCACCATGGGACTGTACAGCACAGATACGCAGTATTTT.

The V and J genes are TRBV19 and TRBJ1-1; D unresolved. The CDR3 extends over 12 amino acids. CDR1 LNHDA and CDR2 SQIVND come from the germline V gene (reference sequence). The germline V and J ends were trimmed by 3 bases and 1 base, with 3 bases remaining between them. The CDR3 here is CASSIPNTEAFF. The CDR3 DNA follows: TGTGCCAGTAGTATCCCGAACACTGAAGCTTTCTTT. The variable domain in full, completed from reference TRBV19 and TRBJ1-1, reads DGGITQSPKYLFRKEGQNVTLSCEQNLNHDAMYWYRQDPGQGLRLIYYSQIVNDFQKGDIAEGYSVSREKKESFPLTVTSAQKNPTAFYLCASSIPNTEAFFGQGTRLTVV.

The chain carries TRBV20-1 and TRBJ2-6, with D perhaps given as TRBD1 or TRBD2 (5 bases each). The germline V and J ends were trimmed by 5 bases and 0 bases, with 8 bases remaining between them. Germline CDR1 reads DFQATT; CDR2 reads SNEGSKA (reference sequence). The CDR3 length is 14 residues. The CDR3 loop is CSAPGSSGANVLTF. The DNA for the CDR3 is TGCAGTGCTCCAGGGAGCTCTGGGGCCAACGTCCTGACTTTC.

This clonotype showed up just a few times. The CDR3: CASSPLGRYEQYF. In nucleotides, the CDR3 is TGTGCCAGCAGCCCCCTAGGGCGCTACGAGCAGTACTTC. This chain joins TRBV14 and TRBJ2-7; D unclear. Germline V gene sequence: CDR1 SGHDN, CDR2 FVKESK. Trimming removed 4 bases at V and 3 bases at J, with 10 bases between. The CDR3 is 13 amino acids. Combining the CDR3 with reference TRBV14 and TRBJ2-7 gives the whole variable domain EAGVTQFPSHSVIEKGQTVTLRCDPISGHDNLYWYRRVMGKEIKFLLHFVKESKQDESGMPNNRFLAERTGGTYSTLKVQPAELEDSGVYFCASSPLGRYEQYFGPGTRLTVT.

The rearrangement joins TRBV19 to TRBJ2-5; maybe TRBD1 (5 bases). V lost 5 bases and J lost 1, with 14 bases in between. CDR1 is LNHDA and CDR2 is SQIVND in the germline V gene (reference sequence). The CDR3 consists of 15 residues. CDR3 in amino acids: CASSSRDFRQETQYF. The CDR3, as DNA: TGTGCCAGTAGTTCCAGGGATTTTCGCCAAGAGACCCAGTACTTC.

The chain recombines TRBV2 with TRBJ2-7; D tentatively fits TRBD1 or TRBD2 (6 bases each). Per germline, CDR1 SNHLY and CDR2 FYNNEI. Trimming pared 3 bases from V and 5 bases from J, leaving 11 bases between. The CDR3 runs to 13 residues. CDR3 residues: CASSERGAHEQYF. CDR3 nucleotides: TGTGCCAGCAGTGAGAGGGGGGCCCACGAGCAGTACTTC. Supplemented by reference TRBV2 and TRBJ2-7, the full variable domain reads EPEVTQTPSHQVTQMGQEVILRCVPISNHLYFYWYRQILGQKVEFLVSFYNNEISEKSEIFDDQFSVERPDGSNFTLKIRSTKLEDSAMYFCASSERGAHEQYFGPGTRLTVT.

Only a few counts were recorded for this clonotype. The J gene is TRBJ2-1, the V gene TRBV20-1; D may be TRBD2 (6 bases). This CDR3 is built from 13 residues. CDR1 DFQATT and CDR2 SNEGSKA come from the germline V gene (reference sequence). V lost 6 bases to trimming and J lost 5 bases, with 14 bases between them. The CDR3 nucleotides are TGCAGTGCCCCCGGGGACTTTCACAATGAGCAGTTCTTC. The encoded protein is CSAPGDFHNEQFF.

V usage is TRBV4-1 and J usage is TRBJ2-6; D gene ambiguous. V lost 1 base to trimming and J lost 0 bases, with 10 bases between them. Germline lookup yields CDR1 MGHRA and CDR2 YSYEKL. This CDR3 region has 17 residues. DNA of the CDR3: TGCGCCAGCAGCCAAGCGCCGCGGAGCTCTGGGGCCAACGTCCTGACTTTC. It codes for CASSQAPRSSGANVLTF.

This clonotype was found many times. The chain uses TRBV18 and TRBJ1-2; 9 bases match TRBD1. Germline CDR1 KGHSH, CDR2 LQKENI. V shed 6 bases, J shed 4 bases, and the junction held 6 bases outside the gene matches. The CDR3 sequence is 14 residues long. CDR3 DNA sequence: TGTGCCAGCTCCACAGGGGGCGCTGGCTATGGCTACACCTTC. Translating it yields CASSTGGAGYGYTF.

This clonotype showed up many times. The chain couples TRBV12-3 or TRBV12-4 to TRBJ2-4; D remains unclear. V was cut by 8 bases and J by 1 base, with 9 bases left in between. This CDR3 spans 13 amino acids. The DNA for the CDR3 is TGTGCCAGCTCGACGTTGGCCAAAAACATTCAGTACTTC. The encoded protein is CASSTLAKNIQYF.

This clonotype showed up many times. The CDR3 coding sequence is TGCAGTGCTCTGAGGGCATTGACTAGCACAGATACGCAGTATTTT. Translating gives CSALRALTSTDTQYF. The V call is TRBV20-1, the J call TRBJ2-3; perhaps TRBD2 as D (5 bases). Germline CDR1 DFQATT, CDR2 SNEGSKA (reference sequence). Trimming pared 5 bases from V and 0 bases from J, leaving 15 bases between. The CDR3 is 15 residues long.

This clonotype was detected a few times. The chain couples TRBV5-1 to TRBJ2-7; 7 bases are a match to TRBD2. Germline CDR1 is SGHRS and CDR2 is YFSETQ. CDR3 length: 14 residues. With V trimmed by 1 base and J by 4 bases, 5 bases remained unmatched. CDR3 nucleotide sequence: TGCGCCAGCAGCTTGAGCGGGAACGGGTACGAGCAGTACTTC. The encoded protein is CASSLSGNGYEQYF.

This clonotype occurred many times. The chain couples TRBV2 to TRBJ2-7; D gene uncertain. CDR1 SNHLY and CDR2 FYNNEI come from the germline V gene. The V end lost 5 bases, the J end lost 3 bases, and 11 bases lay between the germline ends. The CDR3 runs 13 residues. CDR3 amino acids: CASSRLVDYEQYF. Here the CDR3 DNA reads TGTGCCAGCAGTCGGTTGGTTGACTACGAGCAGTACTTC.

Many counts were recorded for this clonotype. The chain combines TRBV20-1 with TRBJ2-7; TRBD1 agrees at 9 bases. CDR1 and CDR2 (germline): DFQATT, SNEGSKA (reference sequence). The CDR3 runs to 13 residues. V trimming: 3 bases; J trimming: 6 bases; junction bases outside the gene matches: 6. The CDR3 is CSASQQGAIEQYF. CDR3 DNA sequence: TGCAGTGCTAGTCAACAGGGGGCCATCGAGCAGTACTTC.

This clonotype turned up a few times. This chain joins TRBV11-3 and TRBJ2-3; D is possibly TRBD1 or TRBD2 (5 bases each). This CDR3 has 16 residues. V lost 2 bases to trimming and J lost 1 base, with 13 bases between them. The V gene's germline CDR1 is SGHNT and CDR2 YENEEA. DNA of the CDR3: TGTGCCAGCAGCTTATTAGCCCGAGGGGGCACAGATACGCAGTATTTT. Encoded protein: CASSLLARGGTDTQYF.

CDR3 sequence: CASSQPDWEDTQYF. CDR3 DNA: TGTGCCAGCAGCCAACCGGACTGGGAGGATACGCAGTATTTT. The V gene is TRBV3-1, the J gene TRBJ2-3; weak D call: TRBD2 (5 bases). The ends were cut back, 2 bases at V and 6 bases at J, with 12 bases in the middle. The CDR3 runs 14 residues. Per germline, CDR1 LGHDT and CDR2 YNNKEL (reference sequence).

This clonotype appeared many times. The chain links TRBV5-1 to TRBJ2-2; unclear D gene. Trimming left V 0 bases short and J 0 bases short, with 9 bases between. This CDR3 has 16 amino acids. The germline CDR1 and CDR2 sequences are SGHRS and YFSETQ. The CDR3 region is CASSLELGTNTGELFF. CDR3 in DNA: TGCGCCAGCAGCTTGGAGCTAGGAACGAACACCGGGGAGCTGTTTTTT.

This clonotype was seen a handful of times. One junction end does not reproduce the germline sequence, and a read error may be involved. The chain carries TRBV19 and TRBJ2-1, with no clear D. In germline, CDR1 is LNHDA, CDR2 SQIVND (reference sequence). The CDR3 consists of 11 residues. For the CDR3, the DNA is TGTGCCAGTAGTACCAATAATGGGCAGTTCTTC. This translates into CASSTNNGQFF.

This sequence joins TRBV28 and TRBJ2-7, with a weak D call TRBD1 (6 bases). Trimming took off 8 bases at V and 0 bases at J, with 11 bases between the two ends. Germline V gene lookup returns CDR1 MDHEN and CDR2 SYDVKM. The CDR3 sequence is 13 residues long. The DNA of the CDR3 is TGTGCCAGCTCGGGACACGCCTCCTACGAGCAGTACTTC. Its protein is CASSGHASYEQYF. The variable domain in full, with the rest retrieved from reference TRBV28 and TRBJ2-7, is DVKVTQSSRYLVKRTGEKVFLECVQDMDHENMFWYRQDPGLGLRLIYFSYDVKMKEKGDIPEGYSVSREKKERFSLILESASTNQTSMYLCASSGHASYEQYFGPGTRLTVT.